This is a list of T cell receptor beta chains from one sample in a study of regulatory T cells in long-lasting Graves disease. One entry per CDR3 protein, called by TCRdb with MiXCR from the multiplex PCR reads. The sample lists a few hundred thousand distinct CDR3 sequences, 15% occurring once. These data were also filed under a second study, of T cells in Graves' hyperthyroidism and ophthalmopathy.

The sample consisted of peripheral blood mononuclear cells (PBMCs), taken at new diagnosis, from a patient treated with antithyroid drugs. The source is a woman in her thirties or forties with Graves disease. Each CDR3 is given with its conserved first and last residue. Each record gives: J gene, V gene, clone size, CDR3 length, D gene, CDR3 protein, CDR3 DNA. D genes are given only for firm matches. Expanded clones get a size class; other rows say once, few or many, or leave the size out.

TRBJ2-2	TRBV19	NA	15	TRBD1	CASSPDRTNIGELFF	TGTGCCAGTAGTCCGGACAGGACGAACATCGGGGAGCTGTTTTTT
TRBJ1-4	TRBV19	NA	15	TRBD1	CASLDSGTEDEKLFF	TGTGCCAGTCTTGACTCCGGGACAGAAGATGAAAAACTGTTTTTT
TRBJ2-1	TRBV27	many	14	NA	CATRAPPSYNEQFF	TGTGCCACCCGGGCCCCCCCTTCCTACAATGAGCAGTTCTTC
TRBJ1-6	TRBV28	many	17	NA	CASSLESPRSYNSPLHF	TGTGCCAGCAGTTTGGAATCCCCACGCTCCTATAATTCACCCCTCCACTTT
TRBJ2-3	TRBV6-2/TRBV6-3	NA	16	NA	CASSSSSPGPQGTQYF	TGTGCCAGCAGTTCATCGTCCCCAGGGCCCCAGGGTACGCAGTATTTT
TRBJ2-1	TRBV11-2	NA	17	TRBD2	CASRGTGETSGRNEQFF	TGTGCCAGCAGGGGGACAGGGGAGACTAGCGGGAGAAATGAGCAGTTCTTC
TRBJ2-7	TRBV18	few	17	NA	CASSPTIQGMGPYEQYF	TGTGCCAGCTCACCTACCATACAGGGAATGGGTCCCTACGAGCAGTACTTC
TRBJ2-5	TRBV18	few	15	NA	CASSPWCGQQETQYF	TGTGCCAGCTCACCGTGGTGTGGACAGCAAGAGACCCAGTACTTC
TRBJ2-4	TRBV12-3/TRBV12-4	many	13	NA	CASSSGSKNIQYF	TGTGCCAGCAGTTCCGGGTCAAAAAACATTCAGTACTTC
TRBJ1-3	TRBV12-3/TRBV12-4	many	15	NA	CASSLARETGNTIYF	TGTGCCAGCAGTTTAGCAAGGGAAACTGGAAACACCATATATTTT
TRBJ2-2	TRBV25-1	NA	14	NA	CATQQGGRTGELFF	TGTGCCACCCAGCAGGGAGGTCGGACCGGGGAGCTGTTTTTT
TRBJ1-1	TRBV7-2	few	13	NA	CASREGRLVEAFF	TGTGCCAGCAGAGAGGGCAGGCTGGTTGAAGCTTTCTTT
TRBJ2-7	TRBV28	many	15	NA	CASTPLGGPGYEQYF	TGTGCCAGCACTCCCCTTGGGGGACCAGGCTACGAGCAGTACTTC
TRBJ2-1	TRBV2	many	14	TRBD2	CASSEGTSGRAGFF	TGTGCCAGCAGTGAAGGGACTAGCGGGAGGGCCGGGTTCTTC
TRBJ2-2	TRBV10-2	many	15	NA	CASSETDRNTGELFF	TGCGCCAGCAGTGAGACGGACAGGAACACCGGGGAGCTGTTTTTT
TRBJ1-5	TRBV19	few	18	NA	CASTIGQAVGNLNQPQHF	TGTGCCAGTACCATAGGGCAGGCAGTAGGGAACCTCAATCAGCCCCAGCATTTT
TRBJ2-1	TRBV3-1	NA	13	NA	CASRSLENNEQFF	TGTGCCAGCAGAAGTCTGGAAAACAATGAGCAGTTCTTC
TRBJ1-1	TRBV2	many	13	NA	CASGLGGGTEAFF	TGTGCCAGCGGTCTGGGGGGTGGAACTGAAGCTTTCTTT
TRBJ2-5	TRBV27	many	15	TRBD2	CASSPPTSGIETQYF	TGTGCCAGCAGTCCCCCCACTAGCGGGATTGAGACCCAGTACTTC
TRBJ2-2	TRBV19	few	16	NA	CASDRGSFVDTGELFF	TGTGCCAGCGACCGAGGATCTTTCGTCGACACCGGGGAGCTGTTTTTT
TRBJ1-2	TRBV19	many	11	NA	CASSTDTNYTF	TGTGCCAGTAGTACCGACACCAACTACACCTTC
TRBJ2-3	TRBV14	NA	18	TRBD2	CASSQGSTSGSSADTQYF	TGTGCCAGCAGCCAAGGTTCGACTAGCGGGAGTTCGGCAGATACGCAGTATTTT
TRBJ2-1	TRBV28	NA	19	NA	CASRGADYSTPSFNNEQFF	TGTGCCAGCAGGGGGGCGGACTATTCCACCCCGTCATTCAACAATGAGCAGTTCTTC
TRBJ2-7	TRBV6-2/TRBV6-3	NA	15	TRBD1	CASSEAGTGFHEQYF	TGTGCCAGCAGTGAAGCCGGGACAGGATTCCACGAGCAGTACTTC
TRBJ2-2	TRBV28	many	12	NA	CASRRDTGELFF	TGTGCCAGCAGACGGGACACCGGGGAGCTGTTTTTT
TRBJ2-7	TRBV5-1	many	13	NA	CASSEADSYEQYF	TGCGCCAGCAGTGAGGCAGATTCCTACGAGCAGTACTTC
TRBJ2-5	TRBV20-1	NA	16	TRBD2	CSARSGSSGSRETQYF	TGCAGTGCTAGGTCAGGGTCTAGCGGGAGTAGGGAGACCCAGTACTTC
TRBJ2-5	TRBV7-9	few	16	NA	CASSLFPDTLGETQYF	TGTGCCAGCAGCTTATTTCCAGACACACTCGGGGAGACCCAGTACTTC
TRBJ2-6	TRBV5-1	few	18	NA	CASSLVPGTISGANVLTF	TGCGCCAGCAGCTTGGTTCCAGGCACTATCTCTGGGGCCAACGTCCTGACTTTC
TRBJ1-2	TRBV29-1	many	14	TRBD1	CSVIQGTPNYGYTF	TGCAGCGTGATACAGGGGACTCCTAACTATGGCTACACCTTC
TRBJ2-6	TRBV12-3/TRBV12-4	many	14	NA	CASSLVGGANVLTF	TGTGCCAGCAGTTTAGTCGGGGGGGCCAACGTCCTGACTTTC
TRBJ2-3	TRBV19	many	16	TRBD2	CASSRRLAGNTDTQYF	TGTGCCAGTAGCCGACGACTAGCGGGAAACACAGATACGCAGTATTTT
TRBJ1-3	TRBV20-1	few	16	NA	CSATSATISAGNTIYF	TGCAGTGCTACCTCAGCGACTATAAGCGCTGGAAACACCATATATTTT
TRBJ2-3	TRBV7-9	NA	15	TRBD2	CASSPGTSFQDTQYF	TGTGCCAGCAGCCCTGGGACTAGCTTTCAAGATACGCAGTATTTT
TRBJ1-6	TRBV6-5	many	18	NA	CASSYSLTASSYNSPLHF	TGTGCCAGCAGTTACTCGCTCACAGCGAGCTCCTATAATTCACCCCTCCACTTT
TRBJ2-2	TRBV7-8	many	15	TRBD1	CASSLEDRGPGELFF	TGTGCCAGCAGCTTAGAGGACAGGGGGCCCGGGGAGCTGTTTTTT
TRBJ2-5	TRBV10-2	NA	13	TRBD1	CASRGDSQETQYF	TGCGCCAGCAGAGGGGACAGCCAGGAGACCCAGTACTTC
TRBJ1-6	TRBV11-2	many	14	NA	CASSPSDSNSPLHF	TGTGCCAGCAGCCCGTCCGACAGTAATTCACCCCTCCACTTT
TRBJ2-1	TRBV4-3	NA	18	TRBD2	CASSQGISGLARPNEQFF	TGCGCCAGCAGCCAAGGAATTAGCGGGCTAGCGAGGCCCAATGAGCAGTTCTTC
TRBJ1-1	TRBV12-3/TRBV12-4	many	15	NA	CASSLGGRKGTEAFF	TGTGCCAGCAGTTTGGGGGGTCGGAAGGGTACTGAAGCTTTCTTT
TRBJ2-7	TRBV2	many	16	TRBD1	CASSDIRTGEKREQYF	TGTGCCAGCAGTGACATACGGACAGGAGAAAAGCGCGAGCAGTACTTC
TRBJ2-5	TRBV12-3/TRBV12-4	many	15	NA	CASTNLGTQQETQYF	TGTGCCAGCACGAACCTAGGGACACAGCAAGAGACCCAGTACTTC
TRBJ1-5	TRBV2	many	14	TRBD1	CASSWGQGRQPQHF	TGTGCCAGCAGTTGGGGACAGGGTCGACAGCCCCAGCATTTT
TRBJ2-3	TRBV15	many	14	TRBD1	CATSRVQGQGTQYF	TGTGCCACCAGCAGAGTACAGGGGCAGGGTACGCAGTATTTT
TRBJ2-7	TRBV11-2	many	14	TRBD1	CASSLGQGYLEQYF	TGTGCCAGCAGCTTGGGACAGGGGTACCTGGAGCAGTACTTC
TRBJ2-5	TRBV7-8	many	13	NA	CASSPDWMETQYF	TGTGCCAGCAGCCCGGACTGGATGGAGACCCAGTACTTC
TRBJ1-2	TRBV19	few	14	TRBD1	CASSIGGTGEGYTF	TGTGCCAGTAGTATTGGCGGGACAGGGGAAGGCTACACCTTC
TRBJ2-7	TRBV6-2/TRBV6-3	many	15	TRBD1	CASSYPGQGAYEQYF	TGTGCCAGCAGTTATCCGGGACAGGGCGCCTACGAGCAGTACTTC
TRBJ2-3	TRBV3-1	many	15	TRBD1	CASSQGTGGTDTQYF	TGTGCCAGCAGCCAGGGGACAGGGGGTACAGATACGCAGTATTTT
TRBJ2-5	TRBV11-1	many	13	NA	CASTQGGAETQYF	TGTGCCAGCACCCAGGGGGGCGCAGAGACCCAGTACTTC
TRBJ2-1	TRBV4-1	once	15	TRBD1	CASSPPGQGRGEQFF	TGCGCCAGCAGCCCACCGGGACAGGGCCGTGGGGAGCAGTTCTTC
TRBJ2-7	TRBV9	few	15	TRBD1	CASSVGQGLGYEQYF	TGTGCCAGCAGCGTAGGACAGGGGTTGGGCTACGAGCAGTACTTC
TRBJ1-1	TRBV5-1	many	16	TRBD1	CASSGGQGAVNTEAFF	TGCGCCAGCAGCGGGGGACAGGGGGCGGTTAACACTGAAGCTTTCTTT
TRBJ2-3	TRBV24-1	many	14	NA	CATSRADSTDTQYF	TGTGCCACCTCGCGGGCGGATAGCACAGATACGCAGTATTTT
TRBJ1-1	TRBV6-2/TRBV6-3	many	15	NA	CASGLQPGVTTEAFF	TGTGCCAGCGGTTTACAGCCGGGAGTTACCACTGAAGCTTTCTTT
TRBJ2-2	TRBV14	many	16	TRBD2	CASSHRTSGITGELFF	TGTGCCAGCAGCCACCGTACTAGCGGGATCACCGGGGAGCTGTTTTTT
TRBJ2-3	TRBV2	many	18	TRBD2	CASSEGPALAGDGDTQYF	TGTGCCAGCAGTGAAGGACCGGCACTAGCGGGAGATGGGGATACGCAGTATTTT